Listed below are T cell receptor beta chains from one sample, sequenced in a study of long-term antiretroviral therapy in people with HIV. The protocol was immunoSEQ multiplex PCR, while the TCRdb copy is restricted to in-frame clones and leaves out a portion. This sample has about 14,000 clones, with roughly three quarters found just once. Material: unsorted PBMCs, obtained 3.1 years after starting antiretroviral therapy. The receptors shown here come from a man aged 35 to 55 with HIV. CDR3s include the opening cysteine and the closing phenylalanine or tryptophan. The D gene is left open where the match is weak. A row's size may be missing; if present it is once, few, many or a size class.

j_call d_call v_call clone_size cdr3_nt cdr3_aa
TRBJ1-1 - TRBV5-1 - TGCGCCAGCAGCTTGGTTACAGGGCGACAGACTGAAGCTTTCTTT CASSLVTGRQTEAFF
TRBJ1-5 - TRBV19 - TGTGCCAGTAGTATAAGGGGGATAGATCAGCCCCAGCATTTT CASSIRGIDQPQHF
TRBJ1-1 TRBD1 TRBV5-4 - TGTGCCAGCAGCTTGGAACAGGGGGCAGGCACTGAAGCTTTCTTT CASSLEQGAGTEAFF
TRBJ1-1 - TRBV5-1 - TGCGCCAGCTCGGCCGGGAACACTGAAGCTTTCTTT CASSAGNTEAFF
TRBJ1-2 - TRBV27 - TGTGCCAGCTGGGGGGGGGCCGACTTTAACTATGGCTACACCTTC CASWGGADFNYGYTF
TRBJ1-6 TRBD1 TRBV2 once TGTGCCAGCAGCGCCATGGGGGGTATGGGACAGCTCCACTTT CASSAMGGMGQLHF
TRBJ1-2 - TRBV6-1 - TGTGCCAGCACTTGGGGTTCCTATGGCTACACCTTC CASTWGSYGYTF
TRBJ1-5 - TRBV27 - TGTGCCAGCAGTTTATCTGGGAATCAGCCCCAGCATTTT CASSLSGNQPQHF
TRBJ2-3 TRBD1 TRBV27 - TGTGCCAGCAGTTTGGCAGGGACAGGGACAGATACGCAGTATTTT CASSLAGTGTDTQYF
TRBJ2-7 - TRBV9 - TGTGCCAGCAGCGTAGATGGGGTGGAGCAGTACTTC CASSVDGVEQYF
TRBJ1-6 - TRBV5-1 few TGCGCCAGCAGGGGGGCCCTATCCTATAATTCACCCCTCCACTTT CASRGALSYNSPLHF